Listed below are T cell receptor beta chains from one sample, sequenced in a study of CD8 T cells in ankylosing spondylitis. TCRdb ran MiXCR on the 5' RACE reads and lists one entry per CDR3 protein. The sample carries fewer than 450,000 distinct CDR3 sequences, 17% recorded once. Source material: blood, either unsorted or a sorted T cell fraction (not recorded which). The source of these receptors is a male donor with ankylosing spondylitis. Each CDR3 is given with its conserved first and last residue. D genes are given only for firm matches. Size is stated for part of the rows, as once, few or many counts, or as a class when the clone is expanded.

abundance,d_gene,v_gene,j_gene,CDR3nt,CDR3aa
few,.,TRBV12-3/TRBV12-4,TRBJ2-7,TGTGCCAGCAGTTTAGGGGTGCACCCCTACGAGCAGTACTTC,CASSLGVHPYEQYF
.,TRBD2,TRBV29-1,TRBJ2-3,TGCAGCGTAACTAGCGGGGGGGGAAGCACAGATACGCAGTATTTT,CSVTSGGGSTDTQYF
few,.,TRBV18,TRBJ1-5,TGTGCCAGCTCACCCCCACCTGGTCAGGGTAGTCAGCCCCAGCATTTT,CASSPPPGQGSQPQHF
few,.,TRBV6-2/TRBV6-3,TRBJ2-7,TGTGCCAGCAGTTCCGCAGAAGACTCCTACGAGCAGTACTTC,CASSSAEDSYEQYF
.,.,TRBV15,TRBJ2-7,TGTGCCACCAGCAGAGATTACGTTGGCGAGCAGTACTTC,CATSRDYVGEQYF
many,.,TRBV12-3/TRBV12-4,TRBJ1-2,TGTGCCAGCAGTTTACTCGGCATGATGGGTGGCTACACCTTC,CASSLLGMMGGYTF
many,.,TRBV20-1,TRBJ1-1,TGCAGTGGGGCCGGAGGTTACATGAACACTGAAGCTTTCTTT,CSGAGGYMNTEAFF
.,TRBD2,TRBV14,TRBJ2-5,TGTGCCAGCAGCCAACGCGGGGGGCTACAAGAGACCCAGTACTTC,CASSQRGGLQETQYF
.,TRBD2,TRBV11-2,TRBJ2-5,TGTGCCAGCAGCTTAGATACTAGCGGCTCTCAAGAGACCCAGTACTTC,CASSLDTSGSQETQYF
many,TRBD2,TRBV20-1,TRBJ2-7,TGCAGTGCTAGAGGACTAGCGGGAGTTGTAAGGAGCGAGCAGTACTTC,CSARGLAGVVRSEQYF
few,TRBD1,TRBV20-1,TRBJ2-5,TGCAGTGCTAACAGGGGCCCCCAAGAGACCCAGTACTTC,CSANRGPQETQYF
.,.,TRBV3-1,TRBJ1-1,TGTGCCAGCAGCGTAAATCAGAACACTGAAGCTTTCTTT,CASSVNQNTEAFF
few,.,TRBV15,TRBJ1-1,TGTGCCACCAGCAGAGCACCCGACAGGAACACTGAAGCTTTCTTT,CATSRAPDRNTEAFF
.,.,TRBV7-2,TRBJ2-3,TGTGCCAGCAGCCCCCGACGACACATGGACACGCAGTATTTT,CASSPRRHMDTQYF
.,TRBD1,TRBV2,TRBJ2-7,TGTGCCAGCAGACCAGGGGGCCCGTACGAGCAGTACTTC,CASRPGGPYEQYF
few,TRBD2,TRBV5-6,TRBJ2-7,TGTGCCAGCAGCTTGGTATTCCAAGCGGGAGACCCCTACGAGCAGTACTTC,CASSLVFQAGDPYEQYF
few,.,TRBV20-1,TRBJ2-1,TGCAGTGCAAAATGGGGGGCCTACAATGAGCAGTTCTTC,CSAKWGAYNEQFF
few,TRBD2,TRBV6-1,TRBJ2-2,TGTGCCAGCAGTACCGGGACTAGCGGGAGGAGCACCGGGGAGCTGTTTTTT,CASSTGTSGRSTGELFF
few,TRBD1,TRBV24-1,TRBJ2-2,TGTGCCACCAGTCCGACTATAGGGACAGGGGACACCGGGGAGCTGTTTTTT,CATSPTIGTGDTGELFF
.,TRBD2,TRBV4-3,TRBJ2-1,TGCGCCAGCAGCCGAGGACTAGCGGGAGGAAAGAATGAGCAGTTCTTC,CASSRGLAGGKNEQFF